Shown below are 25 T cell receptor beta chains from a single sample sequenced in a study of blood T cell repertoires in COVID-19. This table comes from immunoSEQ multiplex PCR, and its TCRdb copy is limited to in-frame clones, with some not included. The sample includes approximately 84,000 clones, more than 65% seen only once; the top ten take 15% to 20%. Specimen: peripheral blood. Every receptor here comes from a human donor in a cohort sampled during active COVID-19.

The chain is built from TRBV2 and TRBJ2-1; D ambiguous. This CDR3 spans 14 amino acids. Germline V gene sequence: CDR1 SNHLY, CDR2 FYNNEI. Deletions cut 3 bases from V and 9 bases from J, with 15 bases between. CDR3 DNA sequence: TGTGCCAGCAGTGAGGCTCCCGCGGCCGCTGAGCAGTTCTTC. Protein: CASSEAPAAAEQFF. Full variable domain (outside the CDR3, taken from reference TRBV2 and TRBJ2-1): EPEVTQTPSHQVTQMGQEVILRCVPISNHLYFYWYRQILGQKVEFLVSFYNNEISEKSEIFDDQFSVERPDGSNFTLKIRSTKLEDSAMYFCASSEAPAAAEQFFGPGTRLTVL.

This chain connects TRBV10-1 to TRBJ2-1; 8 nucleotides align to TRBD1. The V and J ends lost 4 bases and 6 bases, in that order; junction bases with no gene match: 2. From germline, CDR1 is WNHNN and CDR2 SYGVQD (reference sequence). This CDR3 comprises 13 residues. This chain's CDR3 is CASSAGQGNEQFF. DNA of the CDR3: TGCGCCAGCAGTGCTGGACAGGGCAATGAGCAGTTCTTC.

In the case of this clone: A junction end diverges from the germline sequence, so it may reflect a read error. The genes are TRBV6-6 and TRBJ2-5, with 10 bases fitting TRBD2. Germline lookup yields CDR1 MNHNY and CDR2 SVGAGI (reference sequence). The CDR3 has 12 residues. The CDR3 reads CVSGGVQETQYF. Written as DNA, the CDR3 is TGTGTCAGCGGGGGGGTACAAGAGACCCAGTACTTC.

V usage is TRBV28 and J usage is TRBJ2-1; 7 nucleotides match TRBD1. Germline V gene data show CDR1 as MDHEN and CDR2 as SYDVKM. CDR3 length: 15 residues. The V segment lost 6 bases and the J segment 3 bases; nucleotides outside the gene matches: 8. The CDR3 DNA reads as TGTGCCAGCAGCGAAGGACAGGCATTCTACAATGAGCAGTTCTTC. It translates to CASSEGQAFYNEQFF. Combining the CDR3 with reference TRBV28 and TRBJ2-1 gives the whole variable domain DVKVTQSSRYLVKRTGEKVFLECVQDMDHENMFWYRQDPGLGLRLIYFSYDVKMKEKGDIPEGYSVSREKKERFSLILESASTNQTSMYLCASSEGQAFYNEQFFGPGTRLTVL.

The chain carries TRBV6-5 and TRBJ2-1, with 9 bases fitting TRBD1. The CDR3 is made up of 15 amino acids. The V gene end was trimmed by 4 bases and the J gene end by 8 bases; junction bases not matched to a gene: 9. CDR1 is MNHEY and CDR2 is SVGAGI in the germline V gene. The CDR3 DNA sequence: TGTGCCAGCAGTTGGTCCGGGACAGGGAGCGATGAGCAGTTCTTC. This encodes CASSWSGTGSDEQFF.

CDR3 nucleotides: TGTGCCAGCGGAGGAACTAGCGGGGTTAATACGCAGTATTTT. The encoded protein is CASGGTSGVNTQYF. The chain carries TRBV2 and TRBJ2-3, with 10 bases aligning to TRBD2. The germline V gene encodes CDR1 SNHLY and CDR2 FYNNEI. The V and J ends lost 8 bases and 7 bases, in that order; junction bases with no gene match: 9. CDR3 length: 14 amino acids.

V usage is TRBV6-5 and J usage is TRBJ1-4; TRBD1 aligns across 8 bases. Germline V lookup: CDR1 MNHEY, CDR2 SVGAGI. V lost 6 bases, J lost 5 bases, and 8 bases stayed unmatched. The CDR3 totals 15 residues. The CDR3 protein is CASRRTGYNNEKLFF. DNA for the CDR3: TGTGCCAGCAGAAGGACAGGGTATAACAATGAAAAACTGTTTTTT.

The chain links TRBV10-3 to TRBJ1-5, with D possibly matching TRBD1 (5 bases). Trimming cost V 6 bases and J 5 bases, with 11 bases left between them. This CDR3 region has 13 residues. In germline, CDR1 is ENHRY, CDR2 SYGVKD. The CDR3 region has the DNA TGTGCCATCAGAGACGGGGGAGATCAGCCCCAGCATTTT. It translates to CAIRDGGDQPQHF.

The rearrangement uses TRBV5-1 and TRBJ1-2; TRBD1 aligns across 8 bases. CDR1 is SGHRS, CDR2 YFSETQ, per germline. V lost 2 bases, J lost 0 bases, and 9 bases stayed unmatched. CDR3 length: 17 residues. The CDR3 sequence is CASSFSTGALANYGYTF. In nucleotides, the CDR3 is TGCGCCAGCAGCTTCTCGACAGGGGCCCTAGCTAACTATGGCTACACCTTC. Filled out from reference TRBV5-1 and TRBJ1-2, the complete variable domain reads KAGVTQTPRYLIKTRGQQVTLSCSPISGHRSVSWYQQTPGQGLQFLFEYFSETQRNKGNFPGRFSGRQFSNSRSEMNVSTLELGDSALYLCASSFSTGALANYGYTFGSGTRLTVV.

The chain recombines TRBV14 with TRBJ1-2; no reliable D call. Per germline, CDR1 SGHDN and CDR2 FVKESK. Deletions cut 0 bases from V and 2 bases from J, with 7 bases between. This CDR3 has 14 amino acids. The DNA of the CDR3 is TGTGCCAGCAGCCAAGATGCGGGGAACTATGGCTACACCTTC. Translated: CASSQDAGNYGYTF.

This chain uses TRBV4-2 with TRBJ2-5; D is perhaps TRBD1 (6 bases). The V gene lost 0 bases and the J gene lost 6 bases, with 8 bases spanning the gap. The CDR3 consists of 13 residues. CDR1 and CDR2 (germline): LGHNA, YNFKEQ. CDR3: CASSQDRGQTQYF. DNA of the CDR3: TGTGCCAGCAGCCAAGACAGGGGACAGACCCAGTACTTC.

The chain links TRBV5-1 to TRBJ1-2; the D gene is possibly TRBD1 (6 bases). Per the germline V gene, CDR1 is SGHRS and CDR2 is YFSETQ. The CDR3 has 15 amino acids. The V end lost 0 bases, the J end lost 4 bases, and 13 bases lay between the germline ends. CDR3 amino acids: CASSLDGGRIYGYTF. In DNA form, the CDR3 reads TGCGCCAGCAGCTTGGACGGGGGGCGCATCTATGGCTACACCTTC. The full variable domain, rest sourced from reference TRBV5-1 and TRBJ1-2, is KAGVTQTPRYLIKTRGQQVTLSCSPISGHRSVSWYQQTPGQGLQFLFEYFSETQRNKGNFPGRFSGRQFSNSRSEMNVSTLELGDSALYLCASSLDGGRIYGYTFGSGTRLTVV.

The chain recombines TRBV5-5 with TRBJ1-1; D is perhaps TRBD1 (6 bases). V was trimmed by 2 bases and J by 6 bases, leaving 20 bases between them. Germline V gene data show CDR1 as SGHKS and CDR2 as YYEKEE (reference sequence). The CDR3 length is 16 residues. The DNA for the CDR3 is TGTGCCAGCAGCTTATCCGGGACTAGGGGGTTGGCTGAAGCTTTCTTT. Its protein product is CASSLSGTRGLAEAFF. The variable domain in full, with the rest retrieved from reference TRBV5-5 and TRBJ1-1, is DAGVTQSPTHLIKTRGQQVTLRCSPISGHKSVSWYQQVLGQGPQFIFQYYEKEERGRGNFPDRFSARQFPNYSSELNVNALLLGDSALYLCASSLSGTRGLAEAFFGQGTRLTVV.

The CDR3 reads CASSQAAGVGEQFF. The CDR3 DNA follows: TGTGCCAGCAGCCAAGCAGCGGGAGTAGGTGAGCAGTTCTTC. The chain couples TRBV3-1 (or the pseudogene TRBV3-2) to TRBJ2-1; 8 bases are shared with TRBD2. Germline assignment: CDR1 LGHDT and CDR2 YNNKEL (reference sequence). This CDR3 spans 14 amino acids. With 1 base clipped from V and 9 bases from J, the junction kept 5 bases outside the gene matches.

This chain connects TRBV28 to TRBJ2-5, with 8 bases aligning to TRBD2. The CDR3 contains 15 residues. The ends lost 4 bases at V and 4 bases at J; junction bases unmatched: 8. Germline loops: CDR1 MDHEN, CDR2 SYDVKM. This CDR3 is CASSSGSGALETQYF. Written as DNA, the CDR3 is TGTGCCAGCAGTTCGGGTAGCGGGGCTTTAGAGACCCAGTACTTC.

The V and J genes are TRBV2 and TRBJ1-2; 7 bases are a match to TRBD1. V trimming: 6 bases; J trimming: 3 bases; junction bases outside the gene matches: 7. The V gene's germline CDR1 is SNHLY and CDR2 FYNNEI. This CDR3 is 14 amino acids long. This CDR3 reads CASSREGAYYGYTF. CDR3 DNA sequence: TGTGCCAGCAGCCGAGAGGGGGCGTACTATGGCTACACCTTC.

The V call is TRBV6-2 or TRBV6-3, the J call TRBJ2-6, with D possibly being TRBD2 (5 bases). CDR1 and CDR2 from the germline V gene are MNHEY and SVGEGT. This CDR3 spans 16 amino acids. Trimming took 6 bases from V and 1 from J, leaving 13 bases between them. The CDR3 DNA reads as TGTGCCAGCAGCATACTTAGGACTTCTGGGGCCAACGTCCTGACTTTC. Protein: CASSILRTSGANVLTF.

This sequence joins TRBV6-6 and TRBJ2-1; D call uncertain. Germline lookup yields CDR1 MNHNY and CDR2 SVGAGI (reference sequence). The V end lost 7 bases, the J end lost 0 bases, and 16 bases lay between the germline ends. CDR3 size: 16 residues. CDR3 amino acids: CASTRIGGSSYNEQFF. The CDR3 DNA follows: TGTGCCAGCACCCGTATCGGCGGTAGCTCCTACAATGAGCAGTTCTTC.

This rearrangement joins TRBV6-5 to TRBJ2-2; TRBD2 matches at 9 bases. The germline V gene encodes CDR1 MNHEY and CDR2 SVGAGI. This CDR3 contains 15 residues. V dropped 5 bases and J dropped 1; count of bases not matched to a gene: 2. This CDR3 is CASSKTSGNTGELFF. CDR3 nucleotides: TGTGCCAGCAGTAAGACTAGCGGGAACACCGGGGAGCTGTTTTTT.

The chain carries TRBV28 and TRBJ2-7; 9 bases line up with TRBD1. Germline V CDR1 and CDR2: MDHEN, SYDVKM. The ends lost 3 bases at V and 4 bases at J; junction bases unmatched: 10. The CDR3 spans 16 residues. The CDR3 DNA sequence: TGTGCCAGCAGTTTTGATCGGGACAGGGTGGGGTACGAGCAGTACTTC. This sequence encodes CASSFDRDRVGYEQYF.

The chain's CDR3 is CASSPGQGANQPQHF. The CDR3 DNA sequence: TGTGCCAGCTCACCAGGTCAGGGGGCCAATCAGCCCCAGCATTTT. The chain combines TRBV18 with TRBJ1-5; 8 positions match TRBD1. Looked up from germline, CDR1 is KGHSH and CDR2 is LQKENI. The CDR3 runs to 15 residues. V lost 2 bases to trimming and J lost 3 bases; unmatched junction nucleotides: 3.

This clone has just a few counts. The chain uses TRBV28 and TRBJ2-7, with D maybe TRBD1 (6 bases). This CDR3 is built from 14 residues. CDR1 is MDHEN, CDR2 SYDVKM, per germline. V was shortened by 6 bases and J by 2 bases, with 14 bases between the two germline ends. In DNA, the CDR3 is TGTGCCAGCAGGAAAGGGACACCCACCTACGAGCAGTACTTC. This translates into CASRKGTPTYEQYF.

The gene calls are TRBV27 and TRBJ2-2; D perhaps matches TRBD1 (6 bases). This CDR3 has 14 amino acids. Deletions cut 5 bases from V and 2 bases from J, with 9 bases between. Looked up from germline, CDR1 is MNHEY and CDR2 is SMNVEV (reference sequence). The CDR3 nucleotides read TGTGCCAGCAGTACGGGACACAACACCGGGGAGCTGTTTTTT. Translating it yields CASSTGHNTGELFF.

This clone was detected a few times. The chain joins TRBV2 to TRBJ1-1; 8 nucleotides line up with TRBD1. Germline assignment: CDR1 SNHLY and CDR2 FYNNEI. The V gene end was trimmed by 3 bases and the J gene end by 7 bases; junction bases not matched to a gene: 10. The CDR3 totals 15 residues. For the CDR3, the DNA is TGTGCCAGCAGTGATGCCGGGACAGGTGCCTTTGAAGCTTTCTTT. This encodes CASSDAGTGAFEAFF. Based on the CDR3 plus reference TRBV2 and TRBJ1-1, the full variable domain is EPEVTQTPSHQVTQMGQEVILRCVPISNHLYFYWYRQILGQKVEFLVSFYNNEISEKSEIFDDQFSVERPDGSNFTLKIRSTKLEDSAMYFCASSDAGTGAFEAFFGQGTRLTVV.

V is TRBV19 and J is TRBJ1-2, with D possibly being TRBD1 (5 bases). This CDR3 is 14 amino acids long. The V gene lost 5 bases and the J gene lost 7 bases, with 17 bases spanning the gap. Germline CDR1 LNHDA, CDR2 SQIVND (reference sequence). Written as DNA, the CDR3 is TGTGCCAGTAGTCCCACGCCCGGGACTCCTGGCTACACCTTC. It encodes CASSPTPGTPGYTF.